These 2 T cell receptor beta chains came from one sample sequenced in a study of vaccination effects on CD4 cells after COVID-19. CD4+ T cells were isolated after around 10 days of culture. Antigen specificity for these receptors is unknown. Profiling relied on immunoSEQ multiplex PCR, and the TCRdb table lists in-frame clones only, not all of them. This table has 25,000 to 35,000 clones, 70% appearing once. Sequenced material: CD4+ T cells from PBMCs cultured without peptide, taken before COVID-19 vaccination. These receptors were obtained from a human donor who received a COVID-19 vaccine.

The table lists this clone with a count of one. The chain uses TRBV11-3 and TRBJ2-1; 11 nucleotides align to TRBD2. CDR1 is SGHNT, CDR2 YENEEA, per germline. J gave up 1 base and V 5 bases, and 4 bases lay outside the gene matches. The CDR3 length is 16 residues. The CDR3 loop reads CASSPGTSGSYNEQFF. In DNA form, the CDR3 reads TGTGCCAGCAGCCCCGGGACTAGCGGTTCCTACAATGAGCAGTTCTTC.

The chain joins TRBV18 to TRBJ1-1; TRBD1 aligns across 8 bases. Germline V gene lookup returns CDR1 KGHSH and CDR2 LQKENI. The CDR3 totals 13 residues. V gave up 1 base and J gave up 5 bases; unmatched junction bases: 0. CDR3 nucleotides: TGTGCCAGCTCACCACGACAGGGGACTGAAGCTTTCTTT. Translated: CASSPRQGTEAFF.